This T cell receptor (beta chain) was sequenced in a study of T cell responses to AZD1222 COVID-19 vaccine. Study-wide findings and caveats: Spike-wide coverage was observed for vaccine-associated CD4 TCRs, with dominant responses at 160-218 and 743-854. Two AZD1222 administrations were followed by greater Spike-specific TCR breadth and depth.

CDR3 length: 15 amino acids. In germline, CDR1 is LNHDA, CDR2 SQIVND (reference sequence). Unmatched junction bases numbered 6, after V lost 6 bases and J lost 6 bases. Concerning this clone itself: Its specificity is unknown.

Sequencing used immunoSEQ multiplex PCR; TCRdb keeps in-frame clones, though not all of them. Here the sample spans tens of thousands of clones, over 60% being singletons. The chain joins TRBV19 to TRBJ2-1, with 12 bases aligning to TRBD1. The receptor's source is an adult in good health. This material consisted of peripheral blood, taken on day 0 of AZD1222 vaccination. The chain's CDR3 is CASSPGTGGFNEQFF. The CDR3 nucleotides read TGTGCCAGTAGCCCTGGGACAGGGGGCTTCAATGAGCAGTTCTTC.